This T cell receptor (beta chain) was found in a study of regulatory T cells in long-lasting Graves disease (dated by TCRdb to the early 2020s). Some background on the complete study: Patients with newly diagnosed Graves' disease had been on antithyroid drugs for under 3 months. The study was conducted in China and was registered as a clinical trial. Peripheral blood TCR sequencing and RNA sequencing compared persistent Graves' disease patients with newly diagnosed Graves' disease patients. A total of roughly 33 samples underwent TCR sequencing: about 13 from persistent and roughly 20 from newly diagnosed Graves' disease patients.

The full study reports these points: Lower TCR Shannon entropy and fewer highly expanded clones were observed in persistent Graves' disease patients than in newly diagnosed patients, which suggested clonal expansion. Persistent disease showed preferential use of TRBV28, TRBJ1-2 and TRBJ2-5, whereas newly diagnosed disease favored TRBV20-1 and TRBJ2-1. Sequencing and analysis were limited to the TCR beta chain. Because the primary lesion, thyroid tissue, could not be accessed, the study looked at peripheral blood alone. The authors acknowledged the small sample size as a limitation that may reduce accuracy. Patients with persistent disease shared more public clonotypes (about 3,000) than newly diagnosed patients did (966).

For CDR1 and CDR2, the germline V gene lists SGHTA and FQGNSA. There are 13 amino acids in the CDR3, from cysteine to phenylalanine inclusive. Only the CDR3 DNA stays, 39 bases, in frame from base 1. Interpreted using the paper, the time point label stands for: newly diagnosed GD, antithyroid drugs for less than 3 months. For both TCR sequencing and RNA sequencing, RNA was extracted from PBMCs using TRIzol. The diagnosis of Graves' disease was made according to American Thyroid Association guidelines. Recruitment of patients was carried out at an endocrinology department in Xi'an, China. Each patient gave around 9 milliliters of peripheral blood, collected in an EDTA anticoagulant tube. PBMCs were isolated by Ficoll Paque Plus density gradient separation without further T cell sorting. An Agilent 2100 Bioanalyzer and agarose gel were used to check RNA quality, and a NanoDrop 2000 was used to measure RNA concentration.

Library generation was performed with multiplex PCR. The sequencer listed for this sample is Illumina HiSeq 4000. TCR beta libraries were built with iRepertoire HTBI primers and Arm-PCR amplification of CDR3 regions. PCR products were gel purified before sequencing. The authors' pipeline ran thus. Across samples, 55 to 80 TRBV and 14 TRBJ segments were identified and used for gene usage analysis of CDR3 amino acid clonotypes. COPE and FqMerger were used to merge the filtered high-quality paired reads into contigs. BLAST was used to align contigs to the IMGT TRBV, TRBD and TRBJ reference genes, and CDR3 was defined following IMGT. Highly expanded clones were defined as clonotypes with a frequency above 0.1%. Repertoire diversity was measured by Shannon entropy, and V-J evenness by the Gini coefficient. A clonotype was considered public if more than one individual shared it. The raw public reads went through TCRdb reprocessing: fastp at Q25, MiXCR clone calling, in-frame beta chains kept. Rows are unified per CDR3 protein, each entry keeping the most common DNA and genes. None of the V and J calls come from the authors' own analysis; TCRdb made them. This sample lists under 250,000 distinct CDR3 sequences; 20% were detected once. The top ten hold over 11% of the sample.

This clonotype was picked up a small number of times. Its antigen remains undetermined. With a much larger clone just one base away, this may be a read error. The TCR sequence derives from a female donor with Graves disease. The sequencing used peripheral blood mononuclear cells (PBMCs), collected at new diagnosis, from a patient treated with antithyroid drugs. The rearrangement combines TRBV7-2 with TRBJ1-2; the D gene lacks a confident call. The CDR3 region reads CASSLGLNYDYTF. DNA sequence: TGTGCCAGCAGCTTGGGGTTGAATTATGACTACACCTTC.